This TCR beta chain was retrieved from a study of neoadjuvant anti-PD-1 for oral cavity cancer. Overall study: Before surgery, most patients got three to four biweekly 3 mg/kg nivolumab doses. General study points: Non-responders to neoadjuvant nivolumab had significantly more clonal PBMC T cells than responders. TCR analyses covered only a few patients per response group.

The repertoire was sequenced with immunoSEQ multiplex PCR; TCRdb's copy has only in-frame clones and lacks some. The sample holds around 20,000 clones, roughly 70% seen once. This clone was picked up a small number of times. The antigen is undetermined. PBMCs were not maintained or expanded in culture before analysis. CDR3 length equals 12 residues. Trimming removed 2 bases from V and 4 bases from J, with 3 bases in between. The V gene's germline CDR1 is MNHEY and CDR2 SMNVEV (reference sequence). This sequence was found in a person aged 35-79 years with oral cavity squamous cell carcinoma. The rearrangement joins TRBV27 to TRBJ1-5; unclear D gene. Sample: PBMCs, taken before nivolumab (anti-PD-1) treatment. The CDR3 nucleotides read TGTGCCAGCAGTTTACCTAATCAGCCCCAGCATTTT. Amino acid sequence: CASSLPNQPQHF.